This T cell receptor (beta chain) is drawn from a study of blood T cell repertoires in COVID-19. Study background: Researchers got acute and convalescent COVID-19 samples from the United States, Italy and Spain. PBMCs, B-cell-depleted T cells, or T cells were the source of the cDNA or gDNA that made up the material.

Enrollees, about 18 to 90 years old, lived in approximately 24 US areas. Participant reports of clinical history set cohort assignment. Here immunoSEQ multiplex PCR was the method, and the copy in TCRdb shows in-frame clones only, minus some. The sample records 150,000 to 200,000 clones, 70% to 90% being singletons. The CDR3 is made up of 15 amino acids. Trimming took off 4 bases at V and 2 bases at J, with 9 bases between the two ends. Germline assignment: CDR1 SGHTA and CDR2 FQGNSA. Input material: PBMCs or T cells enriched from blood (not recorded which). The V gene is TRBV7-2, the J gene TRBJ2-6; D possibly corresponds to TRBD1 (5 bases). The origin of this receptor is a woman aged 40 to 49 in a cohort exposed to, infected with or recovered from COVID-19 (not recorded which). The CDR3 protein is CASSYQGAGANVLTF. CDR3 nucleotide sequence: TGTGCCAGCAGCTACCAGGGCGCTGGGGCCAACGTCCTGACTTTC.